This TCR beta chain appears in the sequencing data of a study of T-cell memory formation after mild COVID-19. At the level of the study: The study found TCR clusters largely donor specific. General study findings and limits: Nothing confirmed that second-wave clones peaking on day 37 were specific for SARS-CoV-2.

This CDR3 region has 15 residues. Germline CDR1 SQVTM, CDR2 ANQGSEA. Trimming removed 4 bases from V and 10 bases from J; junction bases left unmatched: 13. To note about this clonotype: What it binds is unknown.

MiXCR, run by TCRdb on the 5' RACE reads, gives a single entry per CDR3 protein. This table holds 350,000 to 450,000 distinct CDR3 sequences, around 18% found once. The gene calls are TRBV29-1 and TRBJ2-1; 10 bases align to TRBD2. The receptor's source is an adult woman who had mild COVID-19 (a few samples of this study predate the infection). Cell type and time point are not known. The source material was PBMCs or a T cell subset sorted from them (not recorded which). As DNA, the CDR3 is TGCAGCGTTGGGTCTAGTGGGTCTAGCGGGGGCGAGCAGTTCTTC. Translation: CSVGSSGSSGGEQFF.